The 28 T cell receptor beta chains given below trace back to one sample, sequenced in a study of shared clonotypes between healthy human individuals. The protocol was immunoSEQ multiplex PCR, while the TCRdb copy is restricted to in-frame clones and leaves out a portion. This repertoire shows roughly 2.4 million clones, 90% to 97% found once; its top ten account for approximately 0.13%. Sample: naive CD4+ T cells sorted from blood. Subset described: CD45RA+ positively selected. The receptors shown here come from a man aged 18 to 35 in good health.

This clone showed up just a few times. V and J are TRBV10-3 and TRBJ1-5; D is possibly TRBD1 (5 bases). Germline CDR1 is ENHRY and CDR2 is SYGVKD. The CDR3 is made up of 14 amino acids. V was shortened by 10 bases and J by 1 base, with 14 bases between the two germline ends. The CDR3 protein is CASQAPGSNQPQHF. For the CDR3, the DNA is TGTGCCAGCCAGGCCCCAGGGAGCAATCAGCCCCAGCATTTT.

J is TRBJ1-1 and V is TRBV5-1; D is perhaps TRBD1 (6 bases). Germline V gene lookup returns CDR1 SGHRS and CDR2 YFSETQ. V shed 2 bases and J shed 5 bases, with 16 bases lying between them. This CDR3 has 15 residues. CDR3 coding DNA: TGCGCCAGCAGCTTATTGGCAGGGGATCAGACTGAAGCTTTCTTT. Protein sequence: CASSLLAGDQTEAFF. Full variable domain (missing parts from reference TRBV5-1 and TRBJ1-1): KAGVTQTPRYLIKTRGQQVTLSCSPISGHRSVSWYQQTPGQGLQFLFEYFSETQRNKGNFPGRFSGRQFSNSRSEMNVSTLELGDSALYLCASSLLAGDQTEAFFGQGTRLTVV.

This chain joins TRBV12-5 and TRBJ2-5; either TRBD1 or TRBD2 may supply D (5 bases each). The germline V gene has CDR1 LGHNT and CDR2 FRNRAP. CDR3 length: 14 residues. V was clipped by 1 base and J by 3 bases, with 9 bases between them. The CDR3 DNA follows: TGTGCTAGTGGTTTGGGGGACGGAAAAGAGACCCAGTACTTC. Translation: CASGLGDGKETQYF.

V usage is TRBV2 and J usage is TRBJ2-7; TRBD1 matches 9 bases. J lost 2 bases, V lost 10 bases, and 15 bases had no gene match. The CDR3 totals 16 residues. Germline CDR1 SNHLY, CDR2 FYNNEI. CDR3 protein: CATQRAPGQGTYEQYF. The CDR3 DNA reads TGTGCCACCCAACGAGCTCCGGGACAGGGTACCTACGAGCAGTACTTC.

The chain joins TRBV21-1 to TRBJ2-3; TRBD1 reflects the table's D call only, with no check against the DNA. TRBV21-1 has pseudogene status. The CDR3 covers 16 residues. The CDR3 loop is CASSKDGTPTTDTQYF. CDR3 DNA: TGTGCCAGCAGCAAAGATGGGACACCTACCACAGATACGCAGTATTTT.

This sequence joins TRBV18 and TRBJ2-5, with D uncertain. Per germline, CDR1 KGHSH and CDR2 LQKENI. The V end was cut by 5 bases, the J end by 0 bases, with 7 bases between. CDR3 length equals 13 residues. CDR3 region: CASSGRNQETQYF. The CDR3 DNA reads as TGTGCCAGCTCAGGACGGAACCAAGAGACCCAGTACTTC.

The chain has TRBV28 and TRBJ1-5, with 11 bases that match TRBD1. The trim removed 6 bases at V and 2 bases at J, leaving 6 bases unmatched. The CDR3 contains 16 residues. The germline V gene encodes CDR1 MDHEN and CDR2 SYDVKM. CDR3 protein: CASSIGTGGGNQPQHF. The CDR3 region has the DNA TGTGCCAGCAGCATAGGGACAGGGGGTGGCAATCAGCCCCAGCATTTT.

In nucleotides, the CDR3 is TGCGCCAGCAGTGGACGGTACACAGATACGCAGTATTTT. It yields the protein CASSGRYTDTQYF. The rearrangement uses TRBV10-1 and TRBJ2-3; D is ambiguous. CDR1 is WNHNN and CDR2 is SYGVQD in the germline V gene (reference sequence). With 4 bases removed from V and 2 bases from J, the gap between germline ends came to 7 bases. The CDR3 sequence is 13 residues long.

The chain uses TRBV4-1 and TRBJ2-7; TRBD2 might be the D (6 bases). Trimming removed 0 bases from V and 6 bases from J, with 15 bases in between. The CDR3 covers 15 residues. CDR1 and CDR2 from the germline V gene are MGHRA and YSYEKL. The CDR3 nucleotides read TGCGCCAGCAGCCAAGATTCGGGAGCTAGGGGCGAGCAGTACTTC. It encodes CASSQDSGARGEQYF.

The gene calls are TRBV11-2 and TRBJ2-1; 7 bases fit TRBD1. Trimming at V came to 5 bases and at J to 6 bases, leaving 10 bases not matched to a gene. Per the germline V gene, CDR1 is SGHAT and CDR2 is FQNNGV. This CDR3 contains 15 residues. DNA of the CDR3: TGTGCCAGCAGCCTCCTGGGTTACAGGGGCAATGAGCAGTTCTTC. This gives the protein CASSLLGYRGNEQFF.

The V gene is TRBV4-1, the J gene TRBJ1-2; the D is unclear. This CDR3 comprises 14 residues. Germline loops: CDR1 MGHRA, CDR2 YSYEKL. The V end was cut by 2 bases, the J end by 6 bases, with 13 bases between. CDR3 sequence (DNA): TGCGCCAGCAGCCAATTGCGGGTTGACCATGGCTACACCTTC. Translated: CASSQLRVDHGYTF.

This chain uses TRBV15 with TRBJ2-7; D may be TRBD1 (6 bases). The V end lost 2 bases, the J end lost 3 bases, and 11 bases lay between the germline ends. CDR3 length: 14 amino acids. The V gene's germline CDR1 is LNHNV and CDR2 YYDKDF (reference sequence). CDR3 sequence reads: CATSRQGPYYEQYF. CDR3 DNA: TGTGCCACCAGCAGACAGGGGCCCTACTACGAGCAGTACTTC.

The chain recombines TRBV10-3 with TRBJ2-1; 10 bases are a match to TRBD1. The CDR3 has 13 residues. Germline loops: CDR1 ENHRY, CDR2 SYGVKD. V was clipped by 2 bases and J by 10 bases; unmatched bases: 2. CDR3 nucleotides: TGTGCCATCAGTGAGATGACAGGGGGCGAGCAGTTCTTC. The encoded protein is CAISEMTGGEQFF.

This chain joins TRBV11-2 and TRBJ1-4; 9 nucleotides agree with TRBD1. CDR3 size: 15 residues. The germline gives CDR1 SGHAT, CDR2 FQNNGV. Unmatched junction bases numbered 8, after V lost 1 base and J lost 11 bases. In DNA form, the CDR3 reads TGTGCCAGCAGCTTAGCCGGGACAGGGATTGACAAACTGTTTTTT. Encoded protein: CASSLAGTGIDKLFF.

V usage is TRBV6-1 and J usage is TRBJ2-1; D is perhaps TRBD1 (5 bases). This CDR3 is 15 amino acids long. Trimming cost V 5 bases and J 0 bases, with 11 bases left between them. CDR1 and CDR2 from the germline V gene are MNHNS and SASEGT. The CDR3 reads CASSSDRASYNEQFF. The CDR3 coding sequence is TGTGCCAGCAGTTCCGACAGAGCCTCCTACAATGAGCAGTTCTTC.

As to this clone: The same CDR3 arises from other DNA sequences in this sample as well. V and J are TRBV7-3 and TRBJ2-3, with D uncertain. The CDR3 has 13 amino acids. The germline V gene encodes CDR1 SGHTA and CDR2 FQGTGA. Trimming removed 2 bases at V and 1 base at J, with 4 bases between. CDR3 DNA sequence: TGTGCCAGCAGCTTACCTGGCACAGATACGCAGTATTTT. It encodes CASSLPGTDTQYF.

The CDR3 bases are TGCGCCAGCAGCCAAGTAGTGGTTAGGCTAGCGGACTCCTACGAGCAGTACTTC. Amino acids: CASSQVVVRLADSYEQYF. The chain links TRBV4-1 to TRBJ2-7; 7 positions agree with TRBD2. The germline CDR1 and CDR2 sequences are MGHRA and YSYEKL. The CDR3 is made up of 18 amino acids. Trimming removed 1 base from V and 0 bases from J; junction bases left unmatched: 12.

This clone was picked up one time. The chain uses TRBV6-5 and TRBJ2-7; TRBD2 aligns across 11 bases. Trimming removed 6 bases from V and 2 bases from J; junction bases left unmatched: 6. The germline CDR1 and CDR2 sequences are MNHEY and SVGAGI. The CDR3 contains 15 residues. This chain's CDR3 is CASRETSGGPYEQYF. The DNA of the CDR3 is TGTGCCAGCAGGGAAACTAGCGGGGGCCCCTACGAGCAGTACTTC.

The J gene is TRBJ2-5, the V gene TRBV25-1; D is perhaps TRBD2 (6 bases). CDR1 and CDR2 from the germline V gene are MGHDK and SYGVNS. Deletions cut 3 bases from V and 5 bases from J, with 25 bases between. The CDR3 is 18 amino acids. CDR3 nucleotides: TGTGCCAGCAGTGATAGGGTCCTAGGGGCATCGGGGACTGAGACCCAGTACTTC. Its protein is CASSDRVLGASGTETQYF. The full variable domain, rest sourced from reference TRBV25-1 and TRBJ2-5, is EADIYQTPRYLVIGTGKKITLECSQTMGHDKMYWYQQDPGMELHLIHYSYGVNSTEKGDLSSESTVSRIRTEHFPLTLESARPSHTSQYLCASSDRVLGASGTETQYFGPGTRLLVL.

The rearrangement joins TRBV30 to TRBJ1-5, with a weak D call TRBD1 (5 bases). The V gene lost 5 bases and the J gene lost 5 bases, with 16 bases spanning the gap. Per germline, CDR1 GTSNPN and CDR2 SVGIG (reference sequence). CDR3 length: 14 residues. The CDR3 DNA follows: TGTGCCTGGGGTAATCCGGGGGTGTATCAGCCCCAGCATTTT. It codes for CAWGNPGVYQPQHF.

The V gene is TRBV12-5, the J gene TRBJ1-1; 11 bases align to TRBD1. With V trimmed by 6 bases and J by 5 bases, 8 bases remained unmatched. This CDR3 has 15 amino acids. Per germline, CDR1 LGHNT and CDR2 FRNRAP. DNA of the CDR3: TGTGCTAGTGGACGCCTGGACAGGGGGCGTACTGAAGCTTTCTTT. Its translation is CASGRLDRGRTEAFF.

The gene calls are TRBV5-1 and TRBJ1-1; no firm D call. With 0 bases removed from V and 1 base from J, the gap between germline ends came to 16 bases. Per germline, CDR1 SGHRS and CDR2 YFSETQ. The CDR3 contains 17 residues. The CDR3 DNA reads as TGCGCCAGCAGCTTGGTAGGCAGGTTGAGTTCGAACACTGAAGCTTTCTTT. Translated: CASSLVGRLSSNTEAFF.

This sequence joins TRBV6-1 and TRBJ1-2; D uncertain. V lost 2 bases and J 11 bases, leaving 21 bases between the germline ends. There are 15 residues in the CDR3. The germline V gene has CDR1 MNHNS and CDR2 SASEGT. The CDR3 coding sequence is TGTGCCAGCAGTGAAAACGTTGTAGGCGCCGGACGGTACACCTTC. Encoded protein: CASSENVVGAGRYTF.

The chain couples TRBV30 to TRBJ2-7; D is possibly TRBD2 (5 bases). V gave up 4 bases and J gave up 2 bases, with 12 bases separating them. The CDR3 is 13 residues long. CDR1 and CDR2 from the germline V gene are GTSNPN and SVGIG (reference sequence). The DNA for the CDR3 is TGTGCCTGGATCCCGGACGGGACCTACGAGCAGTACTTC. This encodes CAWIPDGTYEQYF.

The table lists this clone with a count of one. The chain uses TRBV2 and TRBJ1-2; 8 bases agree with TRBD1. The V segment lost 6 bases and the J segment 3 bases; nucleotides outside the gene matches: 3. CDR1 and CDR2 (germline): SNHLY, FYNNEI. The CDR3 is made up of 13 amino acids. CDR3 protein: CASSPQGDYGYTF. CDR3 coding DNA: TGTGCCAGCAGCCCACAGGGGGACTATGGCTACACCTTC.

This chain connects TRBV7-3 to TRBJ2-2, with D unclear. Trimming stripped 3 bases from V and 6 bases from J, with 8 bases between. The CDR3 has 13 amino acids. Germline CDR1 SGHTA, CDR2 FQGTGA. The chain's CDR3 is CASSFSSAGELFF. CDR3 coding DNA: TGTGCCAGCAGCTTTAGCTCCGCCGGGGAGCTGTTTTTT.

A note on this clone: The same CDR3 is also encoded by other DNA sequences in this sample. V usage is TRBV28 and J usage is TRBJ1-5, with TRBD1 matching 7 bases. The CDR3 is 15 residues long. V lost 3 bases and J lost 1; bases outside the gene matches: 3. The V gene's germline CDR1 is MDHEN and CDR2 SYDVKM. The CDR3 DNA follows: TGTGCCAGCAGTTTGACAGGGCTAAGCAATCAGCCCCAGCATTTT. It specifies CASSLTGLSNQPQHF.

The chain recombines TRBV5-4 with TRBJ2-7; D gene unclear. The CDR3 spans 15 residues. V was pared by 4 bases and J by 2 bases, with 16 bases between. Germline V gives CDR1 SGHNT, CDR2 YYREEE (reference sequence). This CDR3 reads CASSPSNGLTYEQYF. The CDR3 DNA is TGTGCCAGCAGCCCAAGCAACGGTCTAACCTACGAGCAGTACTTC.